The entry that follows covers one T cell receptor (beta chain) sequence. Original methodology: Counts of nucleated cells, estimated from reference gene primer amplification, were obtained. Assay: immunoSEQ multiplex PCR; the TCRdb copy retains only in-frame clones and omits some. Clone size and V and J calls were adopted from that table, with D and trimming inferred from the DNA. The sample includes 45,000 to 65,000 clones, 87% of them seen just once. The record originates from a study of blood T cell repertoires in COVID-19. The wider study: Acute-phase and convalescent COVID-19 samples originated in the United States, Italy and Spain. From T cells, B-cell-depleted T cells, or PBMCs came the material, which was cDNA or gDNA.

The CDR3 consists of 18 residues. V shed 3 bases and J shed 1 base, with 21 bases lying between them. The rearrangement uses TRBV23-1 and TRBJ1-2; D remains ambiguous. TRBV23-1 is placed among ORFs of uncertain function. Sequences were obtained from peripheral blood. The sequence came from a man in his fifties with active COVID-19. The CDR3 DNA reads TGCGCCAGCAGTCACCCCCCTTGGGCGAACCATCTTAACTATGGCTACACCTTC. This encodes CASSHPPWANHLNYGYTF.